This TCR beta chain was observed in a study of blood T cells in healthy people across ages. General study results and limits: Estimated diversity, derived from one million T cells, was regarded as an underestimate. A greater number of naive CD4+ cells and higher diversity distinguished long-lived donors from aged donors.

The trim removed 0 bases at V and 5 bases at J, leaving 7 bases unmatched. Germline CDR1 DFQATT, CDR2 SNEGSKA (reference sequence). The length of the CDR3 is 15 residues. Only a few counts were recorded for this clonotype. Its specificity is not known. A J-beta primer mix and a sample-barcoded 5' primer were used in a second PCR of roughly 6 to 12 cycles. TCRdb ran MiXCR on the 5' RACE reads and lists one entry per CDR3 protein. The table has roughly 1,500,000 distinct CDR3 sequences, 34% seen once. This sequence was found in a woman in her twenties or thirties in good health. The rearrangement uses TRBV20-1 and TRBJ2-1; 7 nucleotides agree with TRBD2. The sample comprised blood. CDR3 sequence (DNA): TGCAGTGCTAGAGATAGTGGCGGGGGTAACAATGAGCAGTTCTTC. Translated, it gives CSARDSGGGNNEQFF.